This entry lists 19 T cell receptor beta chains sequenced from one sample in a study of cytomegalovirus exposure and HLA in healthy donors. Primers for the PCR totalled 60 Vbeta and 13 Jbeta. Libraries were prepared by immunoSEQ multiplex PCR; TCRdb keeps only in-frame clonotypes and omits some of them. The profile shows around 35,000 clones, just under 75% of them singletons. Sequencing was carried out using PBMCs. These receptors originate from a man aged 30 to 45 in good health and CMV-seronegative.

This clone has more than one count but fewer than ten. V usage is TRBV6-5 and J usage is TRBJ1-4, with D perhaps matching TRBD1 (5 bases). CDR3 length equals 12 residues. Germline-derived CDR1 and CDR2 are MNHEY and SVGAGI. V was shortened by 5 bases and J by 8 bases, with 9 bases between the two germline ends. CDR3 DNA: TGTGCCAGCAGTCAGGGTGGGGAAAAACTGTTTTTT. Its translation: CASSQGGEKLFF.

This clone was seen once. The chain links TRBV6-1 to TRBJ2-1; TRBD2 aligns across 12 bases. The V gene end was trimmed by 7 bases and the J gene end by 3 bases; junction bases not matched to a gene: 4. The CDR3 has 15 amino acids. Germline V gene sequence: CDR1 MNHNS, CDR2 SASEGT. This chain's CDR3 is CASKMTSGSYNEQFF. For the CDR3, the DNA is TGTGCCAGCAAGATGACTAGCGGGAGCTACAATGAGCAGTTCTTC.

V usage is TRBV27 and J usage is TRBJ1-4; tentative D call: TRBD1 (6 bases). In germline, CDR1 is MNHEY, CDR2 SMNVEV (reference sequence). The CDR3 loop spans 18 amino acids. V was trimmed by 0 bases and J by 8 bases, leaving 22 bases between them. The CDR3 coding sequence is TGTGCCAGCAGTTTATCAGCCCCTCAGACAGGCGGCCCCGAAAAACTGTTTTTT. This codes for CASSLSAPQTGGPEKLFF.

V gene TRBV6-1 combines with J gene TRBJ2-7; 7 nucleotides line up with TRBD1. This CDR3 has 13 residues. Germline CDR1 MNHNS, CDR2 SASEGT. V was pared by 9 bases and J by 6 bases, with 11 bases of the junction left unmatched. CDR3 sequence: CASISMTGLEQYF. DNA of the CDR3: TGTGCCAGTATTTCTATGACAGGGCTCGAGCAGTACTTC.

V and J are TRBV7-2 and TRBJ2-1; a possible D gene is TRBD2 (6 bases). The CDR3 totals 17 residues. CDR1 is SGHTA and CDR2 is FQGNSA in the germline V gene. V was pared by 2 bases and J by 2 bases, with 16 bases between. The CDR3 DNA sequence: TGTGCCAGCAGCTTAAATTACGGGAGAGGACCCTACAATGAGCAGTTCTTC. Amino acids: CASSLNYGRGPYNEQFF.

This chain connects TRBV2 to TRBJ1-2, with TRBD1 identical over 9 bases. Germline values: CDR1 SNHLY, CDR2 FYNNEI. The CDR3 is 14 amino acids. Losses at the gene ends were 6 bases for V and 8 bases for J; bases not matched to a gene: 10. In DNA, the CDR3 is TGTGCCAGCAGGACACAGGGGGCGCAAGAAGGCTACACCTTC. This gives the protein CASRTQGAQEGYTF.

The chain links TRBV19 to TRBJ2-1, with D possibly TRBD1 on 6 matching bases. The CDR3 extends over 13 amino acids. Trimming took off 6 bases at V and 5 bases at J, with 11 bases between the two ends. Germline V gives CDR1 LNHDA, CDR2 SQIVND (reference sequence). The CDR3 nucleotides read TGTGCCAGTAGCTTGGGACACAACAATGAGCAGTTCTTC. Residues: CASSLGHNNEQFF. Using reference TRBV19 and TRBJ2-1 for the parts outside the CDR3, the full variable domain is DGGITQSPKYLFRKEGQNVTLSCEQNLNHDAMYWYRQDPGQGLRLIYYSQIVNDFQKGDIAEGYSVSREKKESFPLTVTSAQKNPTAFYLCASSLGHNNEQFFGPGTRLTVL.

The V call is TRBV19, the J call TRBJ2-5; 7 bases line up with TRBD1. The CDR3 is made up of 15 amino acids. In germline, CDR1 is LNHDA, CDR2 SQIVND (reference sequence). V trimming: 4 bases; J trimming: 3 bases; junction bases outside the gene matches: 8. CDR3 in DNA: TGTGCCAGTAGTAGGGGACCCGGGACAGAAGAGACCCAGTACTTC. Protein sequence: CASSRGPGTEETQYF.

This clone was counted a single time. The chain joins TRBV9 to TRBJ2-2; TRBD1 matches at 8 bases. The junction had 5 bases not matched to a gene; V was cut back by 0 bases and J by 4 bases. There are 16 residues in the CDR3. Germline V gene data show CDR1 as SGDLS and CDR2 as YYNGEE. This CDR3 reads CASSVGTGTSTGELFF. For the CDR3, the DNA is TGTGCCAGCAGCGTAGGGACAGGGACCTCCACCGGGGAGCTGTTTTTT.

This chain joins TRBV6-1 and TRBJ2-1; 14 bases line up with TRBD2. Looked up from germline, CDR1 is MNHNS and CDR2 is SASEGT. V lost 3 bases to trimming and J lost 4 bases; unmatched junction nucleotides: 5. The CDR3 is 17 amino acids. In DNA form, the CDR3 reads TGTGCCAGCAGTGAGGGGACTAGCGGGGGACCTTACAATGAGCAGTTCTTC. Its protein is CASSEGTSGGPYNEQFF.

The V call is TRBV6-5, the J call TRBJ2-5; TRBD2 might be the D (5 bases). The CDR3 runs 13 residues. Per germline, CDR1 MNHEY and CDR2 SVGAGI. The V end was cut by 6 bases, the J end by 5 bases, with 13 bases between. CDR3 residues: CASRRGGYETQYF. Written as DNA, the CDR3 is TGTGCCAGCAGGAGAGGAGGATATGAGACCCAGTACTTC.

This chain joins TRBV5-1 and TRBJ1-2; D is unclear. CDR1 and CDR2 from the germline V gene are SGHRS and YFSETQ. V was trimmed by 5 bases and J by 8 bases, leaving 10 bases between them. This CDR3 has 11 residues. This CDR3 is CASSLGGGYTF. CDR3 DNA sequence: TGCGCCAGCAGTCTAGGAGGGGGCTACACCTTC.

The rearrangement joins TRBV7-9 to TRBJ1-5; tentatively, D is TRBD1 (5 bases). The germline V gene encodes CDR1 SEHNR and CDR2 FQNEAQ (reference sequence). This CDR3 comprises 14 residues. Trimming took off 5 bases at V and 5 bases at J, with 13 bases between the two ends. The CDR3 coding sequence is TGTGCCAGCAGCCCGCGACAGCCAGATCAGCCCCAGCATTTT. Translation gives CASSPRQPDQPQHF.

The gene calls are TRBV7-2 and TRBJ1-2; maybe TRBD1 (5 bases). The length of the CDR3 is 16 residues. The germline V and J ends were trimmed by 1 base and 7 bases, with 19 bases remaining between them. The germline CDR1 and CDR2 sequences are SGHTA and FQGNSA. CDR3 coding DNA: TGTGCCAGCAGCTTAGGCGCGGGGGGTCAAGGTTTTGGCTACACCTTC. It specifies CASSLGAGGQGFGYTF.

The DNA for the CDR3 is TGTGCCAGCAGTCCTGACAGGGACTATGGCTACACCTTC. Its protein is CASSPDRDYGYTF. This sequence joins TRBV6-1 and TRBJ1-2; 7 bases match TRBD1. The CDR3 covers 13 residues. V lost 5 bases to trimming and J lost 3 bases; unmatched junction nucleotides: 3. Germline CDR1 and CDR2: MNHNS and SASEGT.

Details on this clone: The same CDR3 also results from other DNA sequences found in this sample. The CDR3 is CASSLDSGMNTEAFF. In DNA form, the CDR3 reads TGCGCCAGCAGCTTGGACAGCGGGATGAACACTGAAGCTTTCTTT. V gene TRBV5-1 combines with J gene TRBJ1-1, with D hard to call. The germline V and J ends were trimmed by 0 bases and 0 bases, with 9 bases remaining between them. The germline V gene encodes CDR1 SGHRS and CDR2 YFSETQ. CDR3 length: 15 residues.

The V gene is TRBV5-1, the J gene TRBJ2-7; possible D gene TRBD1, 6 bases. There are 14 residues in the CDR3. Trimming left V 0 bases short and J 5 bases short, with 12 bases between. Germline V gene lookup returns CDR1 SGHRS and CDR2 YFSETQ. CDR3 nucleotides: TGCGCCAGCAGCTTGGGGCAGGGGTTACACGAGCAGTACTTC. It yields the protein CASSLGQGLHEQYF.

This chain joins TRBV5-1 and TRBJ1-2; a possible D gene is TRBD1 (6 bases). The CDR3 spans 17 residues. V was cut by 1 base and J by 3 bases, with 19 bases left in between. Germline lookup yields CDR1 SGHRS and CDR2 YFSETQ. CDR3 residues: CASSLLPQGSRDYGYTF. The DNA of the CDR3 is TGCGCCAGCAGCTTGTTACCCCAGGGGAGTAGGGACTATGGCTACACCTTC.

This chain joins TRBV19 and TRBJ1-5; no firm D call. V was cut by 4 bases and J by 4 bases, with 8 bases left in between. The CDR3 is 13 amino acids. Germline V gives CDR1 LNHDA, CDR2 SQIVND (reference sequence). CDR3 amino acids: CASSSGLNQPQHF. The CDR3 DNA follows: TGTGCCAGTAGTAGCGGGTTGAATCAGCCCCAGCATTTT. Variable domain in full (rest from reference TRBV19 and TRBJ1-5): DGGITQSPKYLFRKEGQNVTLSCEQNLNHDAMYWYRQDPGQGLRLIYYSQIVNDFQKGDIAEGYSVSREKKESFPLTVTSAQKNPTAFYLCASSSGLNQPQHFGDGTRLSIL.